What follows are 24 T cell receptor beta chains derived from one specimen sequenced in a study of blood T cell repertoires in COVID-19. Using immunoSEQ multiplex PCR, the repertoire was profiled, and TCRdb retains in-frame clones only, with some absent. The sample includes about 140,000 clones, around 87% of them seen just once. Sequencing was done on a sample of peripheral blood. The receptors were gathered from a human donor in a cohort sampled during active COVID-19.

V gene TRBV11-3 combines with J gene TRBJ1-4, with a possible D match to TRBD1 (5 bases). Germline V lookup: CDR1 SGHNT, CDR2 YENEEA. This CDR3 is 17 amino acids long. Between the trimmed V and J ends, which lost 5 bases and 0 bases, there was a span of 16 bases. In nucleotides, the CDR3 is TGTGCCAGCAGCCCCGGACACGCGATTTCAACTAATGAAAAACTGTTTTTT. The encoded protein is CASSPGHAISTNEKLFF.

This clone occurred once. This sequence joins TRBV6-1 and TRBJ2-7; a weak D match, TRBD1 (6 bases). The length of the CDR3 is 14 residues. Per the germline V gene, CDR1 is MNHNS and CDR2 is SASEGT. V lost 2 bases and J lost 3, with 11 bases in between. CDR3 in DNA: TGTGCCAGCAGTGAACCACAGGGCCACTACGAGCAGTACTTC. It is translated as CASSEPQGHYEQYF.

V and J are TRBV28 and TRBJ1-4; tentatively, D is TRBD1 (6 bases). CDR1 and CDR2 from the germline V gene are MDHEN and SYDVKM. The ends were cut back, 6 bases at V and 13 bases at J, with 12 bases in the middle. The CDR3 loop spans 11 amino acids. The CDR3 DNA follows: TGTGCCAGCAGAAACAGGGAGCCACTGTTTTTT. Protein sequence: CASRNREPLFF.

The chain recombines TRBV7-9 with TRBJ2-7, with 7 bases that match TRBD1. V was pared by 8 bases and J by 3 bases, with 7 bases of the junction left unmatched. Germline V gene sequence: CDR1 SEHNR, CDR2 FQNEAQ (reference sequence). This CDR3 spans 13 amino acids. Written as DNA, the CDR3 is TGTGCCAGCGGGACAGTAGAACACTACGAGCAGTACTTC. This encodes CASGTVEHYEQYF. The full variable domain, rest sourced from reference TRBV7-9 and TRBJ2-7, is DTGVSQNPRHKITKRGQNVTFRCDPISEHNRLYWYRQTLGQGPEFLTYFQNEAQLEKSRLLSDRFSAERPKGSFSTLEIQRTEQGDSAMYLCASGTVEHYEQYFGPGTRLTVT.

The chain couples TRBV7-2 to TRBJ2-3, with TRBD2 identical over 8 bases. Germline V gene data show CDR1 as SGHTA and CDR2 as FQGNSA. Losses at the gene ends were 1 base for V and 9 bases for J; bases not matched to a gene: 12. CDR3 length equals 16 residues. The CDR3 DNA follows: TGTGCCAGCAGCTTAGACTTCTTGCGGGGGGCAGGGACGCAGTATTTT. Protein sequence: CASSLDFLRGAGTQYF.

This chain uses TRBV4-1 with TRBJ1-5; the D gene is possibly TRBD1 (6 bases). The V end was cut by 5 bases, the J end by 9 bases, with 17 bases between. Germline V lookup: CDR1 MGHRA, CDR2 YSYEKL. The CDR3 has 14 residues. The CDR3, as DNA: TGCGCCAGCAGCGTATCGACAGGCGATGGGCCCCAGCATTTT. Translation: CASSVSTGDGPQHF.

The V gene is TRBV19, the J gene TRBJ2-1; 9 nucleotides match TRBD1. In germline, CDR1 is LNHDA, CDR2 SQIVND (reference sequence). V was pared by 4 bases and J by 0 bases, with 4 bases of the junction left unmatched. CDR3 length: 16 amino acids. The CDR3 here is CASSRGTGSSYNEQFF. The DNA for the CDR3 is TGTGCCAGTAGTAGGGGGACAGGGAGCTCCTACAATGAGCAGTTCTTC.

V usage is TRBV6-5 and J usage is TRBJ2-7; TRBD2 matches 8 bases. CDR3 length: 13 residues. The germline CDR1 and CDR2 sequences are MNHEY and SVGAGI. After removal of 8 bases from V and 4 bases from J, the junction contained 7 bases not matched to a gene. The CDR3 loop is CASGSGNLYEQYF. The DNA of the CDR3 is TGTGCCAGCGGTAGCGGGAATCTATACGAGCAGTACTTC.

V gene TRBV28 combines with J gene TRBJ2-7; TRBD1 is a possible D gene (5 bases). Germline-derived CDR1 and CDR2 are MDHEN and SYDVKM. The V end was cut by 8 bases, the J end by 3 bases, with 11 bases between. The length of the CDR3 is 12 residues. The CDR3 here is CASSGNNYEQYF. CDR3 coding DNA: TGTGCCAGCTCAGGGAACAACTACGAGCAGTACTTC.

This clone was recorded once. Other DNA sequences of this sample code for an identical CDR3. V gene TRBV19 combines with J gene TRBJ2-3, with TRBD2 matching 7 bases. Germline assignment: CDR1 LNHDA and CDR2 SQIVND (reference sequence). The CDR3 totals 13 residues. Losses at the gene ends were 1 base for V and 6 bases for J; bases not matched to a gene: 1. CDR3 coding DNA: TGTGCCAGTAGTATAGGACTAGCCGATACGCAGTATTTT. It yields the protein CASSIGLADTQYF.

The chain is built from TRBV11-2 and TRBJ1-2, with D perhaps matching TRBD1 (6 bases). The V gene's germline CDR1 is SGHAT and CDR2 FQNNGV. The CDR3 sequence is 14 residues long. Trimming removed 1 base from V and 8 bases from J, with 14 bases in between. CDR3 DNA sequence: TGTGCCAGCAGCTTAGTTGGGACACTTGGCGGCTACACCTTC. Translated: CASSLVGTLGGYTF.

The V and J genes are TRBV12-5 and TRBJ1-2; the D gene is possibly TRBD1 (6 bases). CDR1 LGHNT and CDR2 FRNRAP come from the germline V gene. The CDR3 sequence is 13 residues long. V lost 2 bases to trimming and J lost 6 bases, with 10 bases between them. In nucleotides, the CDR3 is TGTGCTAGTGGTTTGAATACAGGGAATGGCTACACCTTC. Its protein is CASGLNTGNGYTF.

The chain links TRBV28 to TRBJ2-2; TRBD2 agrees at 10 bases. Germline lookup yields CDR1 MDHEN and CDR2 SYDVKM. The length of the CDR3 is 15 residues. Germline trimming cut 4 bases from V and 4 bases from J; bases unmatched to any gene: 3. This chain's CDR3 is CASSWTSGPTGELFF. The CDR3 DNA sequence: TGTGCCAGCAGTTGGACTAGCGGACCCACCGGGGAGCTGTTTTTT.

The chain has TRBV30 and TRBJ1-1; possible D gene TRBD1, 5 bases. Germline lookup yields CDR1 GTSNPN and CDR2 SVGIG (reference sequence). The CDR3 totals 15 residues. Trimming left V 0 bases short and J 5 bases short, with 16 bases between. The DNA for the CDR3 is TGTGCCTGGAGTGTACATTACGGGGGAAGGACTGAAGCTTTCTTT. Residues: CAWSVHYGGRTEAFF. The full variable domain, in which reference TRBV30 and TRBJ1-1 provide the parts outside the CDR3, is SQTIHQWPATLVQPVGSPLSLECTVEGTSNPNLYWYRQAAGRGLQLLFYSVGIGQISSEVPQNLSASRPQDRQFILSSKKLLLSDSGFYLCAWSVHYGGRTEAFFGQGTRLTVV.

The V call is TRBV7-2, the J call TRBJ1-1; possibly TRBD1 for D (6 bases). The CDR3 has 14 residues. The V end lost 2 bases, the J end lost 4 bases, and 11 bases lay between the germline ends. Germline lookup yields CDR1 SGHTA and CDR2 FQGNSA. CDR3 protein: CASSLQGRGTEAFF. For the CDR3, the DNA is TGTGCCAGCAGCTTACAGGGGCGAGGCACTGAAGCTTTCTTT.

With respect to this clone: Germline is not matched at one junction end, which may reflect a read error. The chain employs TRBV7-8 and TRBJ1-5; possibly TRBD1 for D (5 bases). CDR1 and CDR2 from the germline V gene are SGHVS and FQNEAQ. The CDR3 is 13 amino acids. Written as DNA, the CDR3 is TGTGCCAGCAGCTCACGTTCAGGAGGGGATCTGGATTTT. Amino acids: CASSSRSGGDLDF.

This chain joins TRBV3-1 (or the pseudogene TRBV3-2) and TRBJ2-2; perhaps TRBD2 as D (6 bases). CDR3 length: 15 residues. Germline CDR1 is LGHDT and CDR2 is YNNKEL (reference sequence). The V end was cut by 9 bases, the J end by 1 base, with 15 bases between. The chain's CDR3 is CASGRGAGNTGELFF. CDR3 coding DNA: TGTGCCAGTGGCCGCGGAGCGGGGAACACCGGGGAGCTGTTTTTT.

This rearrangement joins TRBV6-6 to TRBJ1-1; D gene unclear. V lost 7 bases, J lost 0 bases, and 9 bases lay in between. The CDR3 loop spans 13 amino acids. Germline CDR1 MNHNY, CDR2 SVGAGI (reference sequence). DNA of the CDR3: TGTGCCAGCACTCACAGTTTGAACACTGAAGCTTTCTTT. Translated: CASTHSLNTEAFF.

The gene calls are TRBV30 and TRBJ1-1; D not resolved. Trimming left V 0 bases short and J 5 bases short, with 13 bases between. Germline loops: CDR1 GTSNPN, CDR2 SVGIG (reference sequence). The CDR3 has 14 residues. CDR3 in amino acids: CAWSVVAPGTEAFF. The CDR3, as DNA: TGTGCCTGGAGTGTAGTGGCCCCCGGGACTGAAGCTTTCTTT.

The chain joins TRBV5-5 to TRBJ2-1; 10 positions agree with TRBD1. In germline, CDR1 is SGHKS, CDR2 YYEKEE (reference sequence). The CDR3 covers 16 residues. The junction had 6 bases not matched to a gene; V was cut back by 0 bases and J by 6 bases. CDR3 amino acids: CASSLEDRGGSNEQFF. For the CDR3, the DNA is TGTGCCAGCAGCTTGGAGGACAGGGGGGGAAGCAATGAGCAGTTCTTC. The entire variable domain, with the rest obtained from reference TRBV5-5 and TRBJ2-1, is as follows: DAGVTQSPTHLIKTRGQQVTLRCSPISGHKSVSWYQQVLGQGPQFIFQYYEKEERGRGNFPDRFSARQFPNYSSELNVNALLLGDSALYLCASSLEDRGGSNEQFFGPGTRLTVL.

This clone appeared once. The CDR3 nucleotides read TGTGCCAGCAGTGAGCGCGGACACTTACTCCCCGCAGATACGCAGTATTTT. Translation: CASSERGHLLPADTQYF. The chain employs TRBV6-4 and TRBJ2-3, with D tentatively TRBD1 (5 bases). V was trimmed by 3 bases and J by 4 bases, leaving 20 bases between them. The CDR3 consists of 17 residues. Germline V gives CDR1 MRHNA, CDR2 SNTAGT.

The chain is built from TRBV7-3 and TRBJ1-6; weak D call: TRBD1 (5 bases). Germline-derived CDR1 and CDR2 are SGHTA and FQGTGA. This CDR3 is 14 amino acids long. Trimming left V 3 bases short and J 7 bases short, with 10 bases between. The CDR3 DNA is TGTGCCAGCAGCTTGGGGGGTTTAAATTCACCCCTCCACTTT. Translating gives CASSLGGLNSPLHF. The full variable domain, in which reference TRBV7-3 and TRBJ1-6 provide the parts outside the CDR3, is GAGVSQTPSNKVTEKGKYVELRCDPISGHTALYWYRQSLGQGPEFLIYFQGTGAADDSGLPNDRFFAVRPEGSVSTLKIQRTERGDSAVYLCASSLGGLNSPLHFGNGTRLTVT.

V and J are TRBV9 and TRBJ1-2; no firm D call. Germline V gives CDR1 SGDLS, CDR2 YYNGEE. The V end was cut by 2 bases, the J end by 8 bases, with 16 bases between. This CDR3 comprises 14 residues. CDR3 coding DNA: TGTGCCAGCAGCGTGGAGTATGGGTCATGGGGCTACACCTTC. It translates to CASSVEYGSWGYTF.

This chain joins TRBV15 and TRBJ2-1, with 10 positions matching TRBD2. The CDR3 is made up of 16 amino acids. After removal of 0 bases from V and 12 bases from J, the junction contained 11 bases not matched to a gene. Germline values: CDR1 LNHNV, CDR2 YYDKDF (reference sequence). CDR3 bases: TGTGCCACCAGCAGAGATAGCCTAGCGGGAGCTACCCGGCAGTTCTTC. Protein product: CATSRDSLAGATRQFF.